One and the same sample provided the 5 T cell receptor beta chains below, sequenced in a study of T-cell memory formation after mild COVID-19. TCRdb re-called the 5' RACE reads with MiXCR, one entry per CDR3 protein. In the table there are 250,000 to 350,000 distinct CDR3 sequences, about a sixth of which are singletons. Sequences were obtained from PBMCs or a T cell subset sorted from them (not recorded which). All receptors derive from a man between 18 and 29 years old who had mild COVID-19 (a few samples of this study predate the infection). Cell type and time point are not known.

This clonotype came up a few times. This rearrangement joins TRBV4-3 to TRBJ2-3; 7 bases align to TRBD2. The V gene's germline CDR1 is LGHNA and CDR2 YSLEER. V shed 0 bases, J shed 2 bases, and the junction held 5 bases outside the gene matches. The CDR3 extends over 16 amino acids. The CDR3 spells CASSQEGLADTDTQYF. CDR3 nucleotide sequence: TGCGCCAGCAGCCAAGAAGGTCTAGCGGACACAGATACGCAGTATTTT.

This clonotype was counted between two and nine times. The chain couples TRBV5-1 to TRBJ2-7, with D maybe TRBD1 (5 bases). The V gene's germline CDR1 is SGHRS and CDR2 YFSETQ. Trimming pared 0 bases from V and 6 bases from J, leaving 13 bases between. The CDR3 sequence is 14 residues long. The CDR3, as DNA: TGCGCCAGCAGCTTGGCCCCAGGGTCCGGCGAGCAGTACTTC. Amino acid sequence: CASSLAPGSGEQYF.

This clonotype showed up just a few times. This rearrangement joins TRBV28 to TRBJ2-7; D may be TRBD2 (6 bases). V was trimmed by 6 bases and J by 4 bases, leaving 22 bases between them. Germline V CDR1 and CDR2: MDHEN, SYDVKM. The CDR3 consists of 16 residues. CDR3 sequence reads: CASRPSGTSLTYEQYV. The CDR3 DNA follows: TGTGCCAGCAGACCTTCCGGGACTTCCCTTACGTACGAGCAGTACGTC.

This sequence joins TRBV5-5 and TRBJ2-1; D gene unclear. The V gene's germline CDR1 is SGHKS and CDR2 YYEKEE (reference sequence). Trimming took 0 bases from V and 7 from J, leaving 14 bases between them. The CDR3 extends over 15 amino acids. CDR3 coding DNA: TGTGCCAGCAGCTTGGAATCTCTAGTCTGGAATGAGCAGTTCTTC. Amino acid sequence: CASSLESLVWNEQFF.

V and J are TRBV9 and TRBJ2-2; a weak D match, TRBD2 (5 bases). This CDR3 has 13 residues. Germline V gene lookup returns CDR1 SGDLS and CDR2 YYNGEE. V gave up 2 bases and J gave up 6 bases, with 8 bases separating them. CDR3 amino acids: CASSVGDSGELFF. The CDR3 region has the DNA TGTGCCAGCAGCGTCGGGGATTCCGGGGAGCTGTTTTTT.